This is a list of T cell receptor beta chains from one sample in a study of blood T cell repertoires in COVID-19. Here immunoSEQ multiplex PCR was the method, and the copy in TCRdb shows in-frame clones only, minus some. The table has 100,000 to 120,000 clones, over 70% seen once; the top ten hold 1.5% to 1.7%. The material sequenced was peripheral blood. These receptors came from a man aged 50 or older with acute or convalescent COVID-19. Each CDR3 is given with its conserved first and last residue. The D gene is left open where the match is weak. The size of a clone is reported for some rows only, either as once, few or many, or as a class for expanded clones.

d_call j_call clone_size v_call cdr3_aa cdr3_nt
. TRBJ1-1 many TRBV9 CASSLQSGVRSAEAFF TGTGCCAGCAGCCTCCAATCGGGGGTGCGCAGCGCTGAAGCTTTCTTT
. TRBJ1-1 . TRBV7-9 CASSPTGLLMNTEAFF TGTGCCAGCAGCCCCACTGGTTTACTGATGAACACTGAAGCTTTCTTT
TRBD1 TRBJ1-1 . TRBV5-6 CASSSEQGFGTEAFF TGTGCCAGCAGCTCTGAACAGGGGTTTGGCACTGAAGCTTTCTTT
TRBD1 TRBJ1-5 few TRBV24-1 CATSDLGQGQPQHF TGTGCCACCAGTGACCTCGGACAGGGCCAGCCCCAGCATTTT
. TRBJ1-2 . TRBV15 CATASDTGYTF TGTGCCACCGCTTCAGATACTGGCTACACCTTC
. TRBJ1-4 . TRBV6-1 CASSEAGWATANEKLFF TGTGCCAGCAGTGAAGCGGGCTGGGCGACGGCTAATGAAAAACTGTTTTTT
TRBD1 TRBJ1-2 . TRBV6-5 CATRRDRLYGYTF TGTGCCACAAGGCGGGACAGGCTTTATGGCTACACCTTC
. TRBJ1-1 once TRBV4-2 CASSQDNRGAEAFF TGTGCCAGCAGCCAAGATAATCGGGGGGCTGAAGCTTTCTTT
. TRBJ2-7 . TRBV3-1/TRBV3-2 CASSQDPGSVEQYF TGTGCCAGCAGCCAAGACCCAGGTTCGGTCGAGCAGTACTTC
. TRBJ2-3 . TRBV5-1 CASGRERTSTDTQYF TGCGCCAGTGGCCGGGAGCGAACTAGCACAGATACGCAGTATTTT
TRBD1 TRBJ1-2 . TRBV10-3 CAITSLGRGDYGYTF TGTGCCATTACGTCGTTGGGCAGGGGGGACTATGGCTACACCTTC
. TRBJ1-5 . TRBV30 CAWSEADQPQHF TGTGCCTGGAGTGAGGCGGATCAGCCCCAGCATTTT
. TRBJ1-1 . TRBV6-5 CASSRAGLNTEAFF TGTGCCAGCAGTCGGGCAGGGCTGAACACTGAAGCTTTCTTT
. TRBJ2-2 . TRBV3-1/TRBV3-2 CASSQGFGNTGELFF TGTGCCAGCAGCCAAGGGTTCGGGAACACCGGGGAGCTGTTTTTT
. TRBJ1-1 once TRBV28 CASSRDQGGKNTEAFF TGTGCCAGCAGTAGGGATCAGGGAGGGAAGAACACTGAAGCTTTCTTT
. TRBJ1-6 . TRBV6-6 CASSYSGGNNSPLHF TGTGCCAGCAGTTACTCTGGGGGGAATAATTCACCCCTCCACTTT
. TRBJ2-1 . TRBV10-3 CAISESGTGYYNEQFF TGTGCCATCAGTGAGTCAGGAACCGGGTACTACAATGAGCAGTTCTTC
TRBD1 TRBJ1-1 . TRBV30 CAWGDRGTEAFF TGTGCCTGGGGGGACAGGGGGACTGAAGCTTTCTTT
. TRBJ2-5 once TRBV7-2 CASSFGDVYQETQYF TGTGCCAGCAGCTTCGGAGACGTGTACCAAGAGACCCAGTACTTC
. TRBJ1-5 few TRBV2 CASNLGGSNQPQHF TGTGCCAGCAACCTCGGAGGTAGCAATCAGCCCCAGCATTTT
. TRBJ1-1 . TRBV12-3/TRBV12-4 CASSLWADTEAFF TGTGCCAGCAGTTTATGGGCTGACACTGAAGCTTTCTTT
TRBD1 TRBJ1-1 once TRBV5-1 CASSPLGQVNTEAFF TGCGCCAGCAGCCCTTTGGGACAGGTGAACACTGAAGCTTTCTTT
TRBD1 TRBJ1-2 . TRBV2 CASSPDRGVGYTF TGTGCCAGCAGCCCGGACAGGGGGGTAGGCTACACCTTC
TRBD2 TRBJ2-1 . TRBV9 CASRRSGGANEQFF TGTGCCAGCAGACGAAGCGGGGGGGCTAATGAGCAGTTCTTC
. TRBJ2-3 . TRBV3-1/TRBV3-2 CASSLGTLSGDTQYF TGTGCCAGCAGCCTCGGGACCCTGAGCGGGGATACGCAGTATTTT
TRBD1 TRBJ1-4 . TRBV28 CASRPHRGTNEKLFF TGTGCCAGCAGGCCGCACAGGGGTACTAATGAAAAACTGTTTTTT
. TRBJ1-5 . TRBV10-1 CASSESSSGDQPQHF TGCGCCAGCAGTGAGTCGAGTTCAGGGGACCAGCCCCAGCATTTT
. TRBJ1-2 once TRBV2 CASTAGINYGYTF TGTGCCAGCACAGCAGGGATCAACTATGGCTACACCTTC
. TRBJ1-2 . TRBV28 CASSRDYGYTF TGTGCCAGCAGTCGTGACTATGGCTACACCTTC
TRBD1 TRBJ1-6 few TRBV2 CASSPQYLQGSPLHF TGTGCCAGCAGTCCTCAATACCTACAGGGGTCACCCCTCCACTTT
. TRBJ2-5 . TRBV5-1 CASSWRQETQYF TGCGCCAGCAGCTGGAGGCAAGAGACCCAGTACTTC
. TRBJ1-1 few TRBV5-1 CASSLARGGTEAFF TGCGCCAGCAGCTTGGCACGGGGAGGCACTGAAGCTTTCTTT
. TRBJ1-2 . TRBV19 CASRPGDYGYTF TGTGCCAGTAGACCGGGGGACTATGGCTACACCTTC
TRBD1 TRBJ1-3 . TRBV11-2 CASSLDTTGDIGNTIYF TGTGCCAGCAGCTTAGATACCACAGGGGACATAGGAAACACCATATATTTT
. TRBJ1-1 . TRBV7-8 CASRRGRNTEAFF TGTGCCAGCCGAAGGGGCCGAAACACTGAAGCTTTCTTT
TRBD1 TRBJ1-5 . TRBV6-2/TRBV6-3 CASSYGPLGQEYYSNQPQHF TGTGCCAGCAGTTACGGACCCCTAGGACAGGAGTACTATAGCAATCAGCCCCAGCATTTT
. TRBJ1-1 . TRBV7-6 CASSGQLNTEAFF TGTGCCAGCAGCGGGCAGCTTAACACTGAAGCTTTCTTT
. TRBJ1-5 . TRBV7-2 CASSVSLYQPQHF TGTGCCAGCAGCGTGAGTCTGTATCAGCCCCAGCATTTT
TRBD1 TRBJ2-2 . TRBV5-6 CASSLVGTDLVSGELFF TGTGCCAGCAGCTTGGTCGGGACAGACCTCGTTTCCGGGGAGCTGTTTTTT
. TRBJ1-5 . TRBV2 CASSEVMRSNQPQHF TGTGCCAGCAGTGAAGTCATGCGGAGCAATCAGCCCCAGCATTTT
. TRBJ2-6 . TRBV4-1 CASSQRQGPSGANVLTF TGCGCCAGCAGCCAACGACAAGGCCCCTCTGGGGCCAACGTCCTGACTTTC
TRBD1 TRBJ1-5 few TRBV9 CASSEGGQFNQPQHF TGTGCCAGCAGCGAGGGGGGACAGTTCAATCAGCCCCAGCATTTT
. TRBJ1-6 once TRBV7-2 CASSLRPRGRSYNSPLHF TGTGCCAGCAGCTTAAGGCCCAGGGGTCGCTCCTATAATTCACCCCTCCACTTT
. TRBJ1-2 . TRBV6-5 CVTVGGGVGYGYTF TGTGTCACGGTAGGGGGGGGAGTAGGTTATGGCTACACCTTC